These 19 T cell receptor beta chains were sequenced from one sample in a study of blood T cell repertoires in COVID-19. Assay used: immunoSEQ multiplex PCR; TCRdb lists only in-frame clones, some missing. The sample has about 80,000 clones, around 81% seen once. Sequenced sample: peripheral blood. Receptors were obtained from a human donor in a cohort sampled during active COVID-19.

V and J are TRBV15 and TRBJ1-1; D call uncertain. There are 12 residues in the CDR3. The germline V and J ends were trimmed by 1 base and 5 bases, with 5 bases remaining between them. Germline V gene sequence: CDR1 LNHNV, CDR2 YYDKDF (reference sequence). CDR3 region: CATSRGLTEAFF. CDR3 bases: TGTGCCACCAGCAGAGGTCTAACTGAAGCTTTCTTT.

The sample holds a few counts of this clone. The chain recombines TRBV5-5 with TRBJ2-3, with TRBD2 identical over 12 bases. The CDR3 sequence is 18 residues long. J lost 0 bases, V lost 4 bases, and 9 bases had no gene match. Germline loops: CDR1 SGHKS, CDR2 YYEKEE (reference sequence). CDR3 in amino acids: CASSEGLAGRSSTDTQYF. The CDR3 nucleotides are TGTGCCAGCAGCGAAGGACTAGCGGGGCGCTCTAGCACAGATACGCAGTATTTT.

This chain connects TRBV19 to TRBJ2-7, with D tentatively TRBD1 (5 bases). V shed 1 base and J shed 2 bases, with 9 bases lying between them. Germline CDR1 and CDR2: LNHDA and SQIVND (reference sequence). CDR3 length equals 14 residues. The CDR3 DNA sequence: TGTGCCAGTAGTATAGCTCCAGGGACCTACGAGCAGTACTTC. Protein product: CASSIAPGTYEQYF.

The rearrangement joins TRBV7-8 to TRBJ2-7; 12 bases fit TRBD1. This CDR3 is 16 amino acids long. V was clipped by 7 bases and J by 5 bases; unmatched bases: 12. Germline CDR1 and CDR2: SGHVS and FQNEAQ. CDR3 amino acids: CASTNPGQGASDEQYF. The CDR3 DNA reads TGTGCCAGCACCAATCCGGGACAGGGGGCGTCAGACGAGCAGTACTTC.

The chain joins TRBV11-3 to TRBJ2-2; D gene unclear. Germline V gives CDR1 SGHNT, CDR2 YENEEA. V lost 5 bases and J 6 bases, leaving 10 bases between the germline ends. The CDR3 sequence is 13 residues long. The CDR3 loop reads CASSPSSPGELFF. In DNA, the CDR3 is TGTGCCAGCAGCCCGTCGAGCCCCGGGGAGCTGTTTTTT.

V and J are TRBV28 and TRBJ1-2, with TRBD1 matching 7 bases. Losses at the gene ends were 3 bases for V and 8 bases for J; bases not matched to a gene: 9. This CDR3 has 14 residues. Germline assignment: CDR1 MDHEN and CDR2 SYDVKM. The CDR3 is CASSLGQPTGGYTF. The CDR3 DNA reads TGTGCCAGCAGTTTGGGACAGCCAACAGGCGGCTACACCTTC.

V gene TRBV5-5 combines with J gene TRBJ2-5; 8 bases map to TRBD2. Trimming cost V 2 bases and J 5 bases; bases outside gene matches: 11. Germline V gene data show CDR1 as SGHKS and CDR2 as YYEKEE (reference sequence). This CDR3 has 16 residues. Written as DNA, the CDR3 is TGTGCCAGCAGCTTAATCCCGGCGGGGGGCTCGGAGACCCAGTACTTC. Its translation is CASSLIPAGGSETQYF. Combining the CDR3 with reference TRBV5-5 and TRBJ2-5 gives the whole variable domain DAGVTQSPTHLIKTRGQQVTLRCSPISGHKSVSWYQQVLGQGPQFIFQYYEKEERGRGNFPDRFSARQFPNYSSELNVNALLLGDSALYLCASSLIPAGGSETQYFGPGTRLLVL.

V and J are TRBV28 and TRBJ1-2, with D perhaps matching TRBD1 (6 bases). The CDR3 has 14 residues. CDR1 is MDHEN, CDR2 SYDVKM, per germline. Trimming removed 7 bases from V and 5 bases from J, with 17 bases in between. The CDR3 DNA follows: TGTGCCAGCATCGACAGGACTCAGGGATATGGCTACACCTTC. Translated, it gives CASIDRTQGYGYTF.

J is TRBJ1-2 and V is TRBV27; D call uncertain. V was shortened by 7 bases and J by 2 bases, with 11 bases between the two germline ends. Germline V CDR1 and CDR2: MNHEY, SMNVEV (reference sequence). This CDR3 spans 13 amino acids. Written as DNA, the CDR3 is TGTGCCAGCACGAGGGCAGGCAACTATGGCTACACCTTC. Translated: CASTRAGNYGYTF.

This chain uses TRBV15 with TRBJ2-7, with a tentative D call TRBD2 (6 bases). V lost 7 bases and J 6 bases, leaving 13 bases between the germline ends. Germline values: CDR1 LNHNV, CDR2 YYDKDF (reference sequence). The CDR3 has 12 residues. DNA for the CDR3: TGTGCCACCATCTCTAGCGAGGGCGAGCAGTACTTC. Amino acids: CATISSEGEQYF.

The gene calls are TRBV5-6 and TRBJ2-1, with a possible D match to TRBD2 (5 bases). With 2 bases removed from V and 2 bases from J, the gap between germline ends came to 8 bases. This CDR3 region has 14 residues. Germline CDR1 SGHDT, CDR2 YYEEEE. CDR3 loop: CASSLMRAYNEQFF. Here the CDR3 DNA reads TGTGCCAGCAGCTTAATGAGGGCCTACAATGAGCAGTTCTTC.

The chain carries TRBV5-1 and TRBJ2-1; 10 positions agree with TRBD2. This CDR3 has 16 residues. The V segment lost 4 bases and the J segment 4 bases; nucleotides outside the gene matches: 8. Germline CDR1 reads SGHRS; CDR2 reads YFSETQ. CDR3 amino acids: CASSHRTSGLYNEQFF. CDR3 sequence (DNA): TGCGCCAGCAGCCATCGGACTAGCGGCCTTTACAATGAGCAGTTCTTC.

As for this clone: Other DNA sequences of this sample code for an identical CDR3. The genes are TRBV19 and TRBJ2-3; 7 positions match TRBD1. There are 15 residues in the CDR3. Trimming at V came to 1 base and at J to 1 base, leaving 2 bases not matched to a gene. Germline V gene data show CDR1 as LNHDA and CDR2 as SQIVND (reference sequence). In DNA form, the CDR3 reads TGTGCCAGTAGTATAGTTACAGGGGGCACAGATACGCAGTATTTT. Translation: CASSIVTGGTDTQYF.

This chain connects TRBV14 to TRBJ2-7; 8 nucleotides agree with TRBD1. Germline CDR1 SGHDN, CDR2 FVKESK. V lost 1 base, J lost 4 bases, and 3 bases stayed unmatched. This CDR3 is 14 amino acids long. CDR3 DNA sequence: TGTGCCAGCAGCCAAGGGACAGGGTTATACGAGCAGTACTTC. It translates to CASSQGTGLYEQYF.

This clone was detected many times. The chain recombines TRBV7-9 with TRBJ2-5; D gene uncertain. This CDR3 is 16 amino acids long. Trimming removed 1 base from V and 1 base from J, with 13 bases in between. The germline gives CDR1 SEHNR, CDR2 FQNEAQ (reference sequence). The CDR3 nucleotides read TGTGCCAGCAGCTTAGACCAGGCGCCCTCCCAAGAGACCCAGTACTTC. This encodes CASSLDQAPSQETQYF.

The chain employs TRBV7-9 and TRBJ2-2; unclear D gene. This CDR3 has 13 residues. Trimming stripped 8 bases from V and 4 bases from J, with 11 bases between. In germline, CDR1 is SEHNR, CDR2 FQNEAQ (reference sequence). The CDR3 is CASFSSLTGELFF. The CDR3 DNA sequence: TGTGCCAGCTTTAGCAGCCTCACCGGGGAGCTGTTTTTT.

The genes are TRBV5-1 and TRBJ2-3, with D uncertain. V was cut by 0 bases and J by 2 bases, with 13 bases left in between. The germline CDR1 and CDR2 sequences are SGHRS and YFSETQ. The CDR3 totals 16 residues. DNA for the CDR3: TGCGCCAGCAGCTTGGCCGAAGGCGGTTACACAGATACGCAGTATTTT. It translates to CASSLAEGGYTDTQYF.

The chain has TRBV18 and TRBJ2-7; 9 nucleotides agree with TRBD2. The V gene end was trimmed by 6 bases and the J gene end by 1 base; junction bases not matched to a gene: 16. CDR3 length equals 18 residues. From germline, CDR1 is KGHSH and CDR2 LQKENI. CDR3: CASSPAPSGKGPSYEQYV. In DNA, the CDR3 is TGTGCCAGCTCCCCAGCCCCTAGCGGGAAGGGGCCATCCTACGAGCAGTACGTC.

This clone appeared once. This chain joins TRBV6-1 and TRBJ2-2, with a weak D call TRBD1 (7 bases). Germline assignment: CDR1 MNHNS and CDR2 SASEGT. CDR3 length: 15 amino acids. With 2 bases removed from V and 7 bases from J, the gap between germline ends came to 14 bases. CDR3 coding DNA: TGTGCCAGCAGTGAACCGGCAGGGGGGATCGGGGAGCTGTTTTTT. Translated: CASSEPAGGIGELFF.